The entry that follows covers one T cell receptor (beta chain) sequence. This record comes from a study of blood T cell repertoires in COVID-19. TCRdb's table, derived via immunoSEQ multiplex PCR, lists solely in-frame clones and lacks some. The profile shows roughly 160,000 clones, approximately 80% of them singletons. The CDR3 is 14 amino acids. V lost 4 bases to trimming and J lost 8 bases; unmatched junction nucleotides: 8. CDR1 is SEHNR and CDR2 is FQNEAQ in the germline V gene (reference sequence). The receptor was isolated from a man in his fifties who had recovered from COVID-19. The chain uses TRBV7-9 and TRBJ1-2; 9 bases align to TRBD1. The sample comprised PBMCs or T cells enriched from blood (not recorded which). This CDR3 is CASSSSTGGVGYTF. CDR3 DNA: TGTGCCAGCAGCTCCTCTACAGGGGGCGTAGGCTACACCTTC.